Listed below are T cell receptor beta chains from one sample, sequenced in a study of beta chain features in type 1 diabetes. Only in-frame clones appear in the TCRdb table, and some are missing; sequencing was by immunoSEQ multiplex PCR. The table includes roughly 380,000 clones, about 18% detected once. The sequenced sample was naive CD4+ T cells from blood. The receptors shown here come from a young woman in good health. Each CDR3 is given with its conserved first and last residue. A D gene is named only where the DNA matches it firmly. Clone size, where shown, is once, few, many, or a class for clones that have expanded.

>TRBJ2-5|few|TRBV18|.
TGTGCCAGCTCACCCTCGGAAGAGACCCAGTACTTC
CASSPSEETQYF
>TRBJ2-1|.|TRBV29-1|.
TGCAGCGGCAGCCGCTCCTCAGGTGAGCAGTTCTTC
CSGSRSSGEQFF
>TRBJ2-3|few|TRBV30|TRBD2
TGTGCCTGGGGATCGAAGCGGGGGTCGGATACGCAGTATTTT
CAWGSKRGSDTQYF
>TRBJ1-1|.|TRBV29-1|.
TGCAGCGTTAGACAGCTTGAAGCTTTCTTT
CSVRQLEAFF
>TRBJ1-3|.|TRBV4-2|.
TGTGCCAGCAGCCCGAGGGAGGGCGCTGCTCCCTCCTCTGGAAACACCATATATTTT
CASSPREGAAPSSGNTIYF
>TRBJ1-1|.|TRBV30|.
TGTGCTGGTCGGGGACACCTGAACACTGAAGCTTTCTTT
CAGRGHLNTEAFF
>TRBJ1-2|.|TRBV29-1|TRBD1
TGCAGCGTGTCCGGGACAGGCTATGGCTACACCTTC
CSVSGTGYGYTF
>TRBJ2-2|.|TRBV7-9|TRBD1
TGTGCCAGCAGCTTTGGGACAGCGAACACCGGGGAGCTGTTTTTT
CASSFGTANTGELFF
>TRBJ1-5|few|TRBV5-1|TRBD1
TGCGCCAGCAGGGGGACAGGGGACAATCAGCCCCAGCATTTT
CASRGTGDNQPQHF
>TRBJ2-7|.|TRBV10-3|TRBD1
TGTGCCACCATAGGACAGGCCTTAGGGGGCGAGCAGTACTTC
CATIGQALGGEQYF
>TRBJ2-3|.|TRBV5-6|TRBD1
TGTGCCAGCAGCTTGGGGGACAGGCGCACAGATACGCAGTATTTT
CASSLGDRRTDTQYF
>TRBJ2-7|.|TRBV6-6|.
TGTGCCAGCAGTTCCGCGACAGGTTCCTACGAGCAGTACTTC
CASSSATGSYEQYF
>TRBJ2-6|.|TRBV29-1|TRBD1
TGCAGCGTAGGACAGGGGGACTCTGGGGCCAACGTCCTGACTTTC
CSVGQGDSGANVLTF
>TRBJ2-3|.|TRBV7-2|TRBD2
TGTGCCAGCAGCACAGCGGGAGGGACAGATACGCAGTATTTT
CASSTAGGTDTQYF
>TRBJ2-3|.|TRBV6-1|.
TGTGCCAGCAGTGAAGCCGAGGGAACAGATACGCAGTATTTT
CASSEAEGTDTQYF
>TRBJ2-7|few|TRBV6-6|.
TGTGCCAGCAGTTACTCCTCGCGTGAGCAGTACTTC
CASSYSSREQYF
>TRBJ2-4|.|TRBV7-2|TRBD2
TGTGCCAGCAGCCCGGGACTAGTGGTCAAAAACATTCAGTACTTC
CASSPGLVVKNIQYF
>TRBJ1-1|few|TRBV7-9|.
TGTGCCAGCAGCTTAGAAGCCGGGGGAGGAGAAGCTTTCTTT
CASSLEAGGGEAFF
>TRBJ1-2|few|TRBV18|.
TGTGCCAGCTCACCGACAGGTCAGGGTGGCTACACCTTC
CASSPTGQGGYTF
>TRBJ1-3|few|TRBV7-8|.
TGTGCCAGCAGCTTAGTTGCAAAGGCAGGCATATATTTT
CASSLVAKAGIYF
>TRBJ1-5|few|TRBV2|.
TGTGCCAGCAGGCACAGAGATAATAGCAATCAGCCCCAGCATTTT
CASRHRDNSNQPQHF
>TRBJ2-7|.|TRBV9|TRBD2
TGTGCCAGCAGCGAGCACCCCCGGGTGGGGGGGGAGCAGTACTTC
CASSEHPRVGGEQYF
>TRBJ1-1|.|TRBV18|.
TGTGCCAGCTCACCCCCGAATAGAGGAGCTTTCTTT
CASSPPNRGAFF
>TRBJ2-7|few|TRBV5-4|TRBD1
TGTGCCAGCAGCTTGGACAGGGGAGACTACGAGCAGTACTTC
CASSLDRGDYEQYF
>TRBJ2-5|few|TRBV7-2|TRBD1
TGTGCCAGCAGTACATATAGGACAGGAGAGACCCAGTACTTC
CASSTYRTGETQYF
>TRBJ2-2|few|TRBV11-3|.
TGTGCCAGCAGCTCCTCTACAGACACCGGGGAGCTGTTTTTT
CASSSSTDTGELFF
>TRBJ1-3|.|TRBV5-4|.
TGTGCCAGCAGCGTCGGCCGGGGCGCGGGAGGAAACACCATATATTTT
CASSVGRGAGGNTIYF
>TRBJ2-1|few|TRBV30|.
TGTGCCTGGAGTCCGGTGAGGACTCTCCCCTCGGAGCAGTTCTTC
CAWSPVRTLPSEQFF
>TRBJ2-1|.|TRBV14|TRBD2
TGTGCCAGCAGCCAAGTTTCGCCGGGACTACAGTACAATGAGCAGTTCTTC
CASSQVSPGLQYNEQFF
>TRBJ2-7|few|TRBV5-8|.
TGTGCCAGCAGCTTGGGCCTCAGCTCCTACGAGCAGTACTTC
CASSLGLSSYEQYF
>TRBJ1-2|.|TRBV5-1|TRBD1
TGCGCCAGCAGTACCACAGGGGATAGGTATGGCTACACCTTC
CASSTTGDRYGYTF
>TRBJ1-2|few|TRBV9|.
TGTGCCAGCAGCGTAGCGGGGGGGGCGACAGTTAACTATGGCTACACCTTC
CASSVAGGATVNYGYTF
>TRBJ1-3|few|TRBV25-1|.
TGTGCCAGCAGCGCCGTCGGTGGAAACACCATATATTTT
CASSAVGGNTIYF
>TRBJ1-4|.|TRBV2|.
TGTGCCAGCAGTGACAGGGATGAAAAACTGTTTTTT
CASSDRDEKLFF
>TRBJ2-5|.|TRBV30|TRBD2
TGTGCCTCAGGGCCCGGGAGGGAGGAGACCCAGTACTTC
CASGPGREETQYF
>TRBJ1-2|.|TRBV5-1|TRBD1
TGCGCCAGCAGATCCACCCGGGACAGCCCGTGGGGCTACACCTTC
CASRSTRDSPWGYTF
>TRBJ1-2|.|TRBV2|.
TGTGCCAGCAGTGTAGGTGGGGCCTATGGCTACACCTTC
CASSVGGAYGYTF
>TRBJ2-2|.|TRBV7-9|.
TGTGCCAGCAGCTTAACAGGGATGTTGGCCGGGGAGCTGTTTTTT
CASSLTGMLAGELFF
>TRBJ2-1|few|TRBV7-2|TRBD2
TGTGCCAGCAGCTTAGTAGCGGGGGCCCCGCGGCAGTTCTTC
CASSLVAGAPRQFF
>TRBJ1-3|once|TRBV7-9|.
TGTGCCAGCAGTGCACGTCAGGGGTTTGGAAACACCATATATTTT
CASSARQGFGNTIYF